This entry concerns a single T cell receptor beta chain. Per the authors' pipeline: Nucleated cell counts were estimated from reference gene primer amplification. Produced via immunoSEQ multiplex PCR; TCRdb's table is partial and in-frame only. The DNA gave D and trimming, while V, J and clone size come from that table. The data contain under 75,000 clones, around 90% of them singletons. The entry originates in a study of blood T cell repertoires in COVID-19. As for the study in general: Acute and convalescent COVID-19 specimens originated in the United States, Italy and Spain. PBMCs, B-cell-depleted T cells, or T cells were the source of the cDNA or gDNA that made up the material.

The sample consisted of peripheral blood. This receptor was obtained from a woman aged 18-29 years with acute or convalescent COVID-19.

CDR3 in DNA: TGTGCCAGCAGCCCATCCGGGGGCTACAATGAGCAGTTCTTC. It yields the protein CASSPSGGYNEQFF. The gene calls are TRBV9 and TRBJ2-1; D perhaps matches TRBD2 (6 bases). The CDR3 totals 14 residues. Per germline, CDR1 SGDLS and CDR2 YYNGEE. Trimming took off 4 bases at V and 3 bases at J, with 11 bases between the two ends.